The 26 T cell receptor beta chains presented below share a single source sample, sequenced in a study of blood T cell repertoires in COVID-19. Using immunoSEQ multiplex PCR, the repertoire was profiled, and TCRdb retains in-frame clones only, with some absent. The sample contains fewer than 120,000 clones, around 82% of which appear only once. Sequenced material: peripheral blood. Receptors were obtained from a woman in her sixties or seventies with acute or convalescent COVID-19.

The chain links TRBV3-1 (or the pseudogene TRBV3-2) to TRBJ1-6; D gene uncertain. Trimming removed 10 bases at V and 13 bases at J, with 17 bases between. The germline V gene has CDR1 LGHDT and CDR2 YNNKEL (reference sequence). The CDR3 loop spans 12 amino acids. This CDR3 reads CAKGLPRRPLHF. In nucleotides, the CDR3 is TGTGCCAAAGGACTGCCCAGGAGGCCCCTCCACTTT.

V usage is TRBV5-1 and J usage is TRBJ2-6, with D possibly TRBD1 on 6 matching bases. Germline lookup yields CDR1 SGHRS and CDR2 YFSETQ. The CDR3 extends over 18 amino acids. The germline V and J ends were trimmed by 0 bases and 0 bases, with 13 bases remaining between them. CDR3 sequence reads: CASSLVAGARSGANVLTF. CDR3 in DNA: TGCGCCAGCAGCTTGGTTGCAGGGGCGCGCTCTGGGGCCAACGTCCTGACTTTC. Together with reference TRBV5-1 and TRBJ2-6, the CDR3 gives the full variable domain: KAGVTQTPRYLIKTRGQQVTLSCSPISGHRSVSWYQQTPGQGLQFLFEYFSETQRNKGNFPGRFSGRQFSNSRSEMNVSTLELGDSALYLCASSLVAGARSGANVLTFGAGSRLTVL.

The J gene is TRBJ1-2, the V gene TRBV18; no definite D call. The CDR3 has 17 amino acids. The germline V gene encodes CDR1 KGHSH and CDR2 LQKENI. V lost 1 base and J lost 0, with 15 bases in between. The CDR3 reads CASSPRGRTQTNYGYTF. CDR3 nucleotide sequence: TGTGCCAGCTCACCACGTGGGAGGACGCAGACTAACTATGGCTACACCTTC.

J is TRBJ2-2 and V is TRBV6-2 or TRBV6-3; the match to TRBD1 covers 8 bases. This CDR3 comprises 18 residues. In germline, CDR1 is MNHEY, CDR2 SVGEGT. The trim removed 2 bases at V and 5 bases at J, leaving 13 bases unmatched. The DNA of the CDR3 is TGTGCCAGCAGTTACCGAAAATACCGACAGGGGTGGACCGGGGAGCTGTTTTTT. Translating gives CASSYRKYRQGWTGELFF.

The chain recombines TRBV15 with TRBJ2-7; 9 nucleotides align to TRBD1. After removal of 5 bases from V and 4 bases from J, the junction contained 12 bases not matched to a gene. CDR1 is LNHNV, CDR2 YYDKDF, per germline (reference sequence). This CDR3 is built from 16 residues. This CDR3 reads CATSQLRGTGIYEQYF. The CDR3 bases are TGTGCCACCAGCCAATTGCGCGGGACAGGGATTTACGAGCAGTACTTC.

The rearrangement joins TRBV7-2 to TRBJ1-6; no clear D gene. Trimming stripped 1 base from V and 7 bases from J, with 11 bases between. Germline CDR1 is SGHTA and CDR2 is FQGNSA. The CDR3 spans 15 residues. The CDR3 sequence is CASSLGGSQNSPLHF. CDR3 nucleotide sequence: TGTGCCAGCAGCTTAGGAGGCAGTCAGAATTCACCCCTCCACTTT.

The rearrangement links TRBV29-1 to TRBJ2-7; 10 bases are shared with TRBD1. Unmatched junction bases numbered 11, after V lost 4 bases and J lost 5 bases. CDR1 and CDR2 from the germline V gene are SQVTM and ANQGSEA. This CDR3 is built from 15 residues. DNA of the CDR3: TGCAGCGTTGGGGAGAGACAGGGGGCATTCAACGAGCAGTACTTC. It yields the protein CSVGERQGAFNEQYF.

This chain connects TRBV12-3 or TRBV12-4 to TRBJ1-6, with D hard to call. Trimming took off 5 bases at V and 7 bases at J, with 9 bases between the two ends. This CDR3 spans 13 amino acids. Written as DNA, the CDR3 is TGTGCCAGCAGTCCAAACCAGAATTCACCCCTCCACTTT. This sequence encodes CASSPNQNSPLHF.

This chain joins TRBV2 and TRBJ2-7, with 10 bases aligning to TRBD2. With 7 bases clipped from V and 5 bases from J, the junction kept 11 bases outside the gene matches. Germline V gene lookup returns CDR1 SNHLY and CDR2 FYNNEI. The CDR3 loop spans 15 amino acids. The CDR3: CASIRERLAGNEQYF. CDR3 sequence (DNA): TGTGCCAGCATACGCGAGAGACTAGCGGGTAACGAGCAGTACTTC.

The genes are TRBV11-2 and TRBJ2-3; TRBD1 is a possible D gene (6 bases). V was pared by 5 bases and J by 10 bases, with 19 bases between. Looked up from germline, CDR1 is SGHAT and CDR2 is FQNNGV. CDR3 size: 14 residues. CDR3 sequence reads: CASSPQLGAGAQYF. Written as DNA, the CDR3 is TGTGCCAGCAGCCCCCAACTGGGGGCCGGAGCGCAGTATTTT.

The V call is TRBV4-1, the J call TRBJ2-1; no reliable D call. This CDR3 is built from 14 residues. Germline V lookup: CDR1 MGHRA, CDR2 YSYEKL. V shed 3 bases and J shed 6 bases, with 12 bases lying between them. The CDR3 is CASSHVGGINEQFF. The CDR3 DNA sequence: TGCGCCAGCAGCCATGTTGGCGGAATCAATGAGCAGTTCTTC.

The chain carries TRBV19 and TRBJ1-4; TRBD1 might be the D (5 bases). V lost 3 bases to trimming and J lost 7 bases, with 15 bases between them. The germline CDR1 and CDR2 sequences are LNHDA and SQIVND (reference sequence). CDR3 size: 15 residues. CDR3 in DNA: TGTGCCAGTAGTATCTCGGGGGTCGGAGGTGAAAAACTGTTTTTT. Translating it yields CASSISGVGGEKLFF.

This chain connects TRBV10-3 to TRBJ2-5; TRBD1 matches at 8 bases. The germline V gene has CDR1 ENHRY and CDR2 SYGVKD. This CDR3 is built from 13 residues. Unmatched junction bases numbered 4, after V lost 7 bases and J lost 3 bases. CDR3 loop: CAITRDRKETQYF. DNA for the CDR3: TGTGCCATCACCCGGGACAGGAAAGAGACCCAGTACTTC.

This chain links TRBV5-6 with TRBJ2-1, with 15 bases fitting TRBD2. CDR3 size: 15 residues. Per the germline V gene, CDR1 is SGHDT and CDR2 is YYEEEE. The V gene end was trimmed by 2 bases and the J gene end by 9 bases; junction bases not matched to a gene: 3. The CDR3 is CASSFGLAGGSEQFF. CDR3 nucleotide sequence: TGTGCCAGCAGCTTCGGACTAGCGGGGGGGAGTGAGCAGTTCTTC.

The chain couples TRBV6-6 to TRBJ2-1, with 8 positions matching TRBD2. CDR1 and CDR2 from the germline V gene are MNHNY and SVGAGI (reference sequence). J lost 5 bases, V lost 5 bases, and 5 bases had no gene match. The CDR3 is made up of 14 amino acids. The CDR3 here is CASSRGLGDNEQFF. The DNA for the CDR3 is TGTGCCAGCAGTAGGGGACTAGGGGACAATGAGCAGTTCTTC.

This clone was recorded a few times. The CDR3 reads CASSPDGTSGLTDTQYF. The DNA for the CDR3 is TGTGCCAGCAGCCCGGATGGGACTAGCGGCCTCACAGATACGCAGTATTTT. The V gene is TRBV7-2, the J gene TRBJ2-3; 11 nucleotides line up with TRBD2. The CDR3 is made up of 17 amino acids. Germline V gene sequence: CDR1 SGHTA, CDR2 FQGNSA. Trimming took 5 bases from V and 2 from J; bases not matched to a gene: 9.

This chain links TRBV9 with TRBJ1-4; D unclear. The CDR3 is 14 residues long. V was pared by 2 bases and J by 0 bases, with 5 bases between. Looked up from germline, CDR1 is SGDLS and CDR2 is YYNGEE. For the CDR3, the DNA is TGTGCCAGCAGCGTCTATGCAACTAATGAAAAACTGTTTTTT. Amino acid sequence: CASSVYATNEKLFF.

This clone was detected only a few times. The V call is TRBV5-1, the J call TRBJ1-1; possible D gene TRBD1, 5 bases. Germline V gene lookup returns CDR1 SGHRS and CDR2 YFSETQ. Trimming removed 3 bases at V and 0 bases at J, with 12 bases between. This CDR3 is 15 amino acids long. The CDR3 loop reads CASSSGTLLNTEAFF. DNA of the CDR3: TGCGCCAGCAGCTCGGGGACTTTGCTGAACACTGAAGCTTTCTTT.

The chain links TRBV11-3 to TRBJ2-3, with D tentatively TRBD1 (6 bases). Germline V lookup: CDR1 SGHNT, CDR2 YENEEA. V was trimmed by 4 bases and J by 0 bases, leaving 8 bases between them. This CDR3 region has 14 residues. The CDR3 DNA follows: TGTGCCAGCAGCTCCGGACAGAGCACAGATACGCAGTATTTT. Translated: CASSSGQSTDTQYF. The full variable domain, completed using reference TRBV11-3 and TRBJ2-3, is EAGVVQSPRYKIIEKKQPVAFWCNPISGHNTLYWYLQNLGQGPELLIRYENEEAVDDSQLPKDRFSAERLKGVDSTLKIQPAELGDSAVYLCASSSGQSTDTQYFGPGTRLTVL.

The V call is TRBV7-2, the J call TRBJ1-5; D might be TRBD1 (5 bases). The ends were cut back, 1 base at V and 9 bases at J, with 13 bases in the middle. From germline, CDR1 is SGHTA and CDR2 FQGNSA. This CDR3 region has 14 residues. As DNA, the CDR3 is TGTGCCAGCAGCTTAGAGGGAGGGGTGAGGCCCCAGCATTTT. This sequence encodes CASSLEGGVRPQHF.

The chain uses TRBV9 and TRBJ1-2; perhaps TRBD1 as D (5 bases). Trimming stripped 0 bases from V and 6 bases from J, with 12 bases between. This CDR3 contains 14 residues. Germline CDR1 SGDLS, CDR2 YYNGEE. CDR3 bases: TGTGCCAGCAGCGTAGAATACCGGGGGAATGGCTACACCTTC. This gives the protein CASSVEYRGNGYTF. Together with reference TRBV9 and TRBJ1-2, the CDR3 gives the full variable domain: DSGVTQTPKHLITATGQRVTLRCSPRSGDLSVYWYQQSLDQGLQFLIQYYNGEERAKGNILERFSAQQFPDLHSELNLSSLELGDSALYFCASSVEYRGNGYTFGSGTRLTVV.

This clone has only one observation. The chain carries TRBV2 and TRBJ2-3, with 9 bases that match TRBD2. V shed 7 bases and J 4 bases; nucleotides not matched to a gene: 12. The CDR3 extends over 16 amino acids. Germline CDR1 is SNHLY and CDR2 is FYNNEI. The CDR3 bases are TGTGCCAGCACAGAAGGTAGCGGGGGAAGCGCAGATACGCAGTATTTT. Translated: CASTEGSGGSADTQYF.

The chain recombines TRBV7-3 with TRBJ2-5; D unresolved. The CDR3 consists of 13 residues. Deletions cut 3 bases from V and 1 base from J, with 6 bases between. Per germline, CDR1 SGHTA and CDR2 FQGTGA. The CDR3 spells CASSFTSQETQYF. CDR3 sequence (DNA): TGTGCCAGCAGCTTTACAAGCCAAGAGACCCAGTACTTC.

This chain uses TRBV7-2 with TRBJ2-7, with 8 bases identical to TRBD2. J was trimmed by 0 bases and V by 7 bases; bases with no gene match: 5. Germline V gene data show CDR1 as SGHTA and CDR2 as FQGNSA. The CDR3 loop spans 14 amino acids. The CDR3 DNA sequence: TGTGCCAGCACCGAGCGGGGGTACTCCTACGAGCAGTACTTC. Translation: CASTERGYSYEQYF.

For the CDR3, the DNA is TGTGCCAGCAGTCTTAGGAGTCCGGCAAGCACAGATACGCAGTATTTT. As protein: CASSLRSPASTDTQYF. J is TRBJ2-3 and V is TRBV14; unclear D gene. Germline-derived CDR1 and CDR2 are SGHDN and FVKESK. The CDR3 loop spans 16 amino acids. The ends were cut back, 6 bases at V and 0 bases at J, with 16 bases in the middle. The full variable domain, with the rest looked up from reference TRBV14 and TRBJ2-3, is EAGVTQFPSHSVIEKGQTVTLRCDPISGHDNLYWYRRVMGKEIKFLLHFVKESKQDESGMPNNRFLAERTGGTYSTLKVQPAELEDSGVYFCASSLRSPASTDTQYFGPGTRLTVL.

V usage is TRBV6-5 and J usage is TRBJ2-1, with TRBD1 matching over 10 bases. V trimming: 7 bases; J trimming: 4 bases; junction bases outside the gene matches: 4. The germline CDR1 and CDR2 sequences are MNHEY and SVGAGI. The CDR3 is made up of 14 amino acids. The CDR3 is CASIRDRGYNEQFF. Written as DNA, the CDR3 is TGTGCCAGCATCCGGGACAGGGGTTACAATGAGCAGTTCTTC.